This T cell receptor beta chain is drawn from a study of cytomegalovirus exposure and HLA in healthy donors. Study-level findings and limits: Presence/absence analysis assumed near-uniform sequencing depth across donors. Segments of the TCR beta V type were, in most cases, productive about 90% or about 30% of the time in an earlier analysis.

PCR primers comprised 60 Vbeta and 13 Jbeta primers. Only in-frame clones appear in the TCRdb table, and some are missing; sequencing was by immunoSEQ multiplex PCR. The table includes approximately 74,000 clones, about 60% detected once. A remark on this clone: No antigen is known for it.

Sequencing was carried out using PBMCs. This clonotype was obtained from a man aged 30 to 45 in good health and CMV-seropositive.

In nucleotides, the CDR3 is TGTGCCAGCAGATCAACCGGCCAGGGGGTCGGGGCCGGGGAGCTGTTTTTT. Its translation is CASRSTGQGVGAGELFF. This chain joins TRBV5-4 and TRBJ2-2; 7 nucleotides align to TRBD1. This CDR3 has 17 amino acids. Losses at the gene ends were 5 bases for V and 6 bases for J; bases not matched to a gene: 16. The germline V gene has CDR1 SGHNT and CDR2 YYREEE (reference sequence).